This TCR beta chain was documented in a study of blood T cell repertoires in COVID-19. Looked up from germline, CDR1 is SNHLY and CDR2 is FYNNEI. Trimming stripped 6 bases from V and 3 bases from J, with 6 bases between. CDR3 length: 12 amino acids. Libraries were prepared by immunoSEQ multiplex PCR; TCRdb keeps only in-frame clonotypes and omits some of them. The data show about 260,000 clones, under 95% seen once. The J gene is TRBJ2-1, the V gene TRBV2, with D unresolved. This receptor was obtained from a man between 40 and 49 years old who had been exposed to COVID-19. The source material was PBMCs or T cells enriched from blood (not recorded which). CDR3: CASRGDYNEQFF. In nucleotides, the CDR3 is TGTGCCAGCAGGGGCGACTACAATGAGCAGTTCTTC.